The text below deals with one TCR beta chain. Its target antigen remains unknown. No much larger clone exists at a distance of one base, and base qualities are not known. Inclusive of the bounding cysteine and phenylalanine, the CDR3 is 13 residues long. Just the 39-base CDR3 DNA is kept, in frame starting at base 1. CDR1 and CDR2 were assigned from the germline V gene as MDHEN and SYDVKM. Cut back by 5 bases and 9 bases, the V and J ends lie 11 bases apart. This sample was taken from a study of vaccination and CD4 T cells after COVID-19 (dated by TCRdb to 2022 to 2024). Background for the entire study: Convalescent patients had a positive SARS-CoV-2 result on nasal swab PCR, and of these patients, nine had mild disease and one had severe disease. Post-vaccine blood samples were taken a median of 72 days after the second vaccine dose, with a range of roughly 13 to 250 days. The cultures were stimulated with overlapping spike peptide pools from SARS-CoV-2 and from the common cold coronaviruses HCoV-NL63, HCoV-OC43 and HCoV-229E. The convalescent cohort included six males and four females, with two Hispanic individuals, seven Caucasians, two Asians and one multiracial person. Control cultures used a CEFX viral epitope pool as positive control, an HIV-1 Nef peptide pool as negative control, or no peptide. Post-COVID blood samples from convalescent patients were collected a median of around 110 days after diagnosis, with a range of roughly 35 to 170 days. In roughly nine COVID-19 convalescent patients and a few infection-naive healthy vaccine recipients, the spike-specific CD4+ TCR repertoire before mRNA vaccination was compared with the repertoire after mRNA vaccination. Participants got two doses of the Pfizer-BioNTech BNT162b2 vaccine (n=8) or two doses of the Moderna mRNA-1273 vaccine (n=2). What the work shows at the level of the full study, not this receptor alone: In convalescent patients, a median around 89% of post-vaccine SARS-CoV-2-reactive clones were detected only after vaccination, suggesting vaccine-specific priming. The median count of SARS-CoV-2-reactive clonotypes went up from some 23 after infection to 38 after vaccination, although the change was not significant. In convalescent patients, nearly all vaccine-specific clones (304 of 307) were found to be mono-reactive for SARS-CoV-2 spike rather than cross-reactive with common cold coronaviruses. The study included relatively few convalescent patients and did not analyze early timepoints after natural infection.

The treatment or condition label, as the study defines it: approximately nine-day PBMC culture with coronavirus spike peptide pools or control peptides (ViraFEST assay). The study used the ViraFEST assay, which expanded antigen-specific T cells with peptide pools and then identified expanded clonotypes by TCR sequencing. Positive SARS-CoV-2 PCR tests in the convalescent patients dated from March to December 2020, before Alpha, Beta and Delta variants emerged in the United States. About 2 million PBMCs per well were cultured in IMDM with roughly 4.8% human AB serum and about 9.2 IU/ml IL-2, plus 10 ug/ml peptide pools. On days 3 and 7, half of the culture medium was replaced with fresh IL-2-containing medium. After more than 8 days of culture, CD4+ T cells were isolated by negative selection using the EasySep CD4+ T cell isolation kit. PBMCs were separated from whole blood using Ficoll-Paque Plus gradient centrifugation and then either used fresh or cryopreserved at -140C. Culture conditions were generally each tested in triplicate wells.

The library came from PCR. DNA from cultured CD4+ T cells was subjected to TCR sequencing with the Oncomine TCR Beta short-read assay at the Johns Hopkins FTIC core. The QIAamp micro DNA kit was used to extract genomic DNA from the cultured CD4+ T cells. Oncomine TCR Beta libraries from cultured CD4+ T cells were pooled using unique dual indexes and sequenced on an Illumina iSeq 100. Concerning the study's data processing: Non-productive sequences were removed, and CDR3s that did not start with C, did not end with F or W, or were shorter than 7 amino acids were discarded. The MANAFEST web application was used to identify antigen-specific clonotypes by comparing peptide-stimulated wells against reference wells and other culture wells. Positive clones required FDR below 0.05, an odds ratio above 5, and productive frequency above 0.1% in at least two of three replicate wells. A clonotype was classed as cross-reactive if the clonotype showed significant expansion both in SARS-CoV-2 spike wells and in at least one common cold coronavirus spike condition. Similarity between CDR3 sequences was evaluated in R version 3.6.1 using Levenshtein distances (stringdist) and unrooted phylogenetic trees (ape). TCRdb itself trimmed the public reads at Q25 with fastp, ran MiXCR and retained productive beta chains. Identical CDR3 protein sequences are pooled into one entry, listed with their most common genes and DNA. For this entry, the V and J calls and clone size follow TCRdb and not the study's own pipeline. Within this sample are over 11,000 distinct CDR3 sequences, with around 61% of them counted one time only. Around 15% of the sample is held by the ten biggest clonotypes.

The TCR comes from a human donor who had recovered from COVID-19. Rearrangement joined TRBV28 to TRBJ1-6; the D gene is not confidently resolved. What was sequenced was CD4+ T cells from blood, cultured in vitro. The DNA sequence follows: TGTGCCAGCAGTCTACCGGGATTTTCACCCCTCCACTTT. The encoded protein is CASSLPGFSPLHF.